The TCR beta chain described here comes from a study of blood T cell repertoires in COVID-19. Study summary: Both acute and convalescent COVID-19 samples were obtained from the United States, Italy and Spain. T cells, B-cell-depleted T cells, or PBMCs supplied cDNA or gDNA.

As processed by the authors: Estimation of nucleated cell counts was performed using reference gene primer amplification. Clones were sequenced by immunoSEQ multiplex PCR, and TCRdb holds only the in-frame ones, with some missing. V, J and clone size derive from that table, while D and trimming were established from the DNA sequence. The sample lists under 250,000 clones; about 91% were seen once. CDR1 is LNHDA, CDR2 SQIVND, per germline (reference sequence). V dropped 8 bases and J dropped 3 bases, with 13 bases sitting between them. The CDR3 extends over 13 amino acids. This clone was detected once.

Material: peripheral blood. The chain is built from TRBV19 and TRBJ1-1; D not certain. The receptor was derived from a man older than 75 with acute or convalescent COVID-19. The CDR3 spells CASQSDGYTEAFF. CDR3 coding DNA: TGTGCCAGTCAAAGCGACGGGTACACTGAAGCTTTCTTT.